The 24 T cell receptor beta chains in this list originate from one sample, sequenced in a study of a mutant IDH1 vaccine in newly diagnosed glioma. This table comes from immunoSEQ multiplex PCR, and its TCRdb copy is limited to in-frame clones, with some not included. Here the sample spans over 50,000 clones, 80% to 90% being singletons. Time point described: week 5, during vaccination. What each vaccine dose contained was 300 ug of mutant IDH1 20-mer peptide, accompanied by topical imiquimod. Antigens for these TCRs are unknown. The sequencing here drew on PBMCs, taken from a glioma patient whose treatment included an IDH1 peptide vaccine. These receptors were obtained from a middle-aged woman with glioma.

The gene calls are TRBV2 and TRBJ2-1, with D perhaps given as TRBD1 or TRBD2 (6 bases each). This CDR3 contains 13 residues. Germline values: CDR1 SNHLY, CDR2 FYNNEI. Trimming removed 8 bases from V and 14 bases from J, with 22 bases in between. The CDR3 coding sequence is TGTGCCAGCGGGGGCGGGCGGGGCCGGGCGAAGTTCTTC. It encodes CASGGGRGRAKFF.

J is TRBJ1-6 and V is TRBV5-6; maybe TRBD1 (5 bases). V lost 5 bases and J 8 bases, leaving 14 bases between the germline ends. CDR3 length: 14 residues. Germline V gene data show CDR1 as SGHDT and CDR2 as YYEEEE. CDR3 in DNA: TGTGCCAGCAGTCAGGCCTTAGGGGATTCACCCCTCCACTTT. Its translation is CASSQALGDSPLHF.

This clone was recorded only once. The chain is built from TRBV6-1 and TRBJ2-3, with D perhaps TRBD1 (6 bases). This CDR3 is built from 14 residues. Germline CDR1 MNHNS, CDR2 SASEGT. The V end was cut by 4 bases, the J end by 9 bases, with 17 bases between. CDR3 protein: CASSVGLAGQTQYF. CDR3 in DNA: TGTGCCAGCAGTGTCGGTCTCGCTGGACAGACGCAGTATTTT.

This rearrangement joins TRBV18 to TRBJ2-7; the D gene is possibly TRBD1 (5 bases). The germline V gene encodes CDR1 KGHSH and CDR2 LQKENI. The CDR3 runs 15 residues. The V and J ends lost 6 bases and 0 bases respectively, with 15 bases between them. CDR3 loop: CASSFSGRASYEQYF. The CDR3, as DNA: TGTGCCAGCTCGTTTTCCGGCAGGGCCTCCTACGAGCAGTACTTC.

The genes are TRBV5-6 and TRBJ2-7, with 9 nucleotides matching TRBD2. Germline V gene lookup returns CDR1 SGHDT and CDR2 YYEEEE. The junction had 4 bases not matched to a gene; V was cut back by 0 bases and J by 6 bases. The CDR3 sequence is 14 residues long. CDR3 bases: TGTGCCAGCAGCTTGGTAGGACTAGCGAGCGAGCAGTACTTC. Protein sequence: CASSLVGLASEQYF.

This sequence joins TRBV2 and TRBJ2-7; a possible D gene is TRBD2 (6 bases). The V gene's germline CDR1 is SNHLY and CDR2 FYNNEI. V lost 6 bases to trimming and J lost 4 bases, with 10 bases between them. This CDR3 contains 12 residues. The DNA for the CDR3 is TGTGCCAGCAGACCCGGGGGATACGAGCAGTACTTC. Protein sequence: CASRPGGYEQYF.

The rearrangement links TRBV29-1 to TRBJ2-1; 9 bases match TRBD2. The CDR3 totals 14 residues. V shed 4 bases, J shed 3 bases, and the junction held 4 bases outside the gene matches. Looked up from germline, CDR1 is SQVTM and CDR2 is ANQGSEA. CDR3 in amino acids: CSVGVSGSYNEQFF. In DNA form, the CDR3 reads TGCAGCGTTGGGGTTAGCGGGAGCTACAATGAGCAGTTCTTC.

This rearrangement joins TRBV7-3 to TRBJ2-2; unclear D gene. Trimming took 3 bases from V and 5 from J, leaving 4 bases between them. CDR1 SGHTA and CDR2 FQGTGA come from the germline V gene. This CDR3 is 12 amino acids long. CDR3 region: CASSFLTGELFF. CDR3 DNA: TGTGCCAGCAGCTTCCTAACCGGGGAGCTGTTTTTT.

The genes are TRBV18 and TRBJ1-1; D unresolved. There are 14 residues in the CDR3. CDR1 is KGHSH and CDR2 is LQKENI in the germline V gene. V gave up 2 bases and J gave up 10 bases, with 17 bases separating them. As DNA, the CDR3 is TGTGCCAGCTCACCAAAGGTAGGCGGGCCCCCAGCTTTCTTT. It encodes CASSPKVGGPPAFF.

The chain couples TRBV19 to TRBJ2-1; 9 bases map to TRBD2. Germline assignment: CDR1 LNHDA and CDR2 SQIVND (reference sequence). The CDR3 is 13 residues long. Unmatched junction bases numbered 2, after V lost 5 bases and J lost 6 bases. The CDR3 coding sequence is TGTGCCAGTAGTTTAGCGGGAGCCAATGAGCAGTTCTTC. Translating gives CASSLAGANEQFF.

The V gene is TRBV14, the J gene TRBJ2-5; TRBD2 aligns across 8 bases. J gave up 2 bases and V 4 bases, and 6 bases lay outside the gene matches. CDR1 and CDR2 (germline): SGHDN, FVKESK. The CDR3 length is 15 residues. The CDR3 DNA follows: TGTGCCAGCAGCCTAGGGACTAGATGGCAAGAGACCCAGTACTTC. Its protein product is CASSLGTRWQETQYF.

The chain carries TRBV12-5 and TRBJ1-5; perhaps TRBD1 as D (5 bases). The CDR3 contains 14 residues. Germline V gene sequence: CDR1 LGHNT, CDR2 FRNRAP. The V end was cut by 3 bases, the J end by 2 bases, with 8 bases between. The CDR3 protein is CASGFGGGNQPQHF. For the CDR3, the DNA is TGTGCTAGTGGTTTTGGGGGTGGCAATCAGCCCCAGCATTTT.

The rearrangement links TRBV18 to TRBJ1-5; no clear D. Per the germline V gene, CDR1 is KGHSH and CDR2 is LQKENI. V dropped 1 base and J dropped 0 bases, with 4 bases sitting between them. The CDR3 totals 14 residues. CDR3 in amino acids: CASSPQGSNQPQHF. CDR3 DNA: TGTGCCAGCTCACCACAGGGTAGCAATCAGCCCCAGCATTTT.

This clone showed up just once. The CDR3 reads CASSPGDRVRHYGYTF. DNA of the CDR3: TGCGCCAGCAGCCCCGGGGACAGGGTGAGGCACTATGGCTACACCTTC. The V gene is TRBV5-1, the J gene TRBJ1-2, with 9 bases lining up with TRBD1. The CDR3 has 16 amino acids. V was clipped by 4 bases and J by 3 bases; unmatched bases: 10. Looked up from germline, CDR1 is SGHRS and CDR2 is YFSETQ. Full variable domain (missing parts from reference TRBV5-1 and TRBJ1-2): KAGVTQTPRYLIKTRGQQVTLSCSPISGHRSVSWYQQTPGQGLQFLFEYFSETQRNKGNFPGRFSGRQFSNSRSEMNVSTLELGDSALYLCASSPGDRVRHYGYTFGSGTRLTVV.

Note on this clone: A read error may produce the germline difference seen at one junction end. The V and J genes are TRBV7-7 and TRBJ1-5; a possible D gene is TRBD1 (6 bases). This CDR3 comprises 15 residues. The germline V gene encodes CDR1 SSHAT and CDR2 FNYEAQ (reference sequence). The CDR3 protein is CASSLARGAYQPQHF. In DNA, the CDR3 is TGTGCTAGCAGCTTGGCCAGGGGAGCTTATCAGCCCCAGCATTTT.

The V and J genes are TRBV6-5 and TRBJ1-1; no firm D call. CDR3 length equals 13 residues. The V end was cut by 0 bases, the J end by 7 bases, with 9 bases between. The germline V gene has CDR1 MNHEY and CDR2 SVGAGI. CDR3 residues: CASSYSRGYEAFF. In DNA, the CDR3 is TGTGCCAGCAGTTACTCCCGGGGTTATGAAGCTTTCTTT.

The rearrangement uses TRBV7-8 and TRBJ2-6; no definite D call. Trimming shortened V by 2 bases and J by 1 base, and 9 bases separated the two germline ends. The CDR3 consists of 16 residues. Germline lookup yields CDR1 SGHVS and CDR2 FQNEAQ. In DNA form, the CDR3 reads TGTGCCAGCAGCTTACTTTCGGTGTCTGGGGCCAACGTCCTGACTTTC. Its protein product is CASSLLSVSGANVLTF.

V and J are TRBV5-1 and TRBJ2-7; 11 positions match TRBD2. The CDR3 is 16 residues long. Germline V gives CDR1 SGHRS, CDR2 YFSETQ. Trimming took 5 bases from V and 2 from J; bases not matched to a gene: 9. This CDR3 reads CASSYAGTSGAYEQYF. The CDR3 DNA is TGCGCCAGCAGTTACGCCGGGACTAGCGGTGCCTACGAGCAGTACTTC.

The V gene is TRBV27, the J gene TRBJ1-1, with 10 bases matching TRBD1. J gave up 3 bases and V 8 bases, and 21 bases lay outside the gene matches. Germline V gene sequence: CDR1 MNHEY, CDR2 SMNVEV (reference sequence). The CDR3 extends over 19 amino acids. The chain's CDR3 is CASGYSLRDRGSRDTEAFF. The DNA for the CDR3 is TGTGCCAGCGGGTACTCACTTCGGGACAGGGGATCGCGGGACACTGAAGCTTTCTTT.

This chain uses TRBV9 with TRBJ2-7; D possibly corresponds to TRBD1 (7 bases). V dropped 3 bases and J dropped 3 bases, with 13 bases sitting between them. The CDR3 totals 14 residues. CDR1 SGDLS and CDR2 YYNGEE come from the germline V gene. CDR3 coding DNA: TGTGCCAGCAGCGCTGGCGGGACAGTCTACGAGCAGTACTTC. Translation: CASSAGGTVYEQYF.

The table lists this clone with a count of one. The junction and the germline gene differ at one end; a read error may be behind it. This chain links TRBV9 with TRBJ2-5; tentatively, D is TRBD1 (6 bases). Germline V CDR1 and CDR2: SGDLS, YYNGEE. The CDR3 runs 15 residues. The CDR3 coding sequence is TGTGCCAGCAGCGTAGATCAGGGGATAAGAGAGGCCCAGTACTTC. Translating it yields CASSVDQGIREAQYF.

This clone showed up just a few times. This chain links TRBV5-1 with TRBJ2-1; D perhaps matches TRBD2 (6 bases). Germline V gene data show CDR1 as SGHRS and CDR2 as YFSETQ. CDR3 length equals 16 residues. V dropped 3 bases and J dropped 3 bases, with 16 bases sitting between them. DNA for the CDR3: TGCGCCAGCAGCTCCGAAGCGGGTCTTATCTACAATGAGCAGTTCTTC. It specifies CASSSEAGLIYNEQFF. Complete variable domain (other parts from reference TRBV5-1 and TRBJ2-1): KAGVTQTPRYLIKTRGQQVTLSCSPISGHRSVSWYQQTPGQGLQFLFEYFSETQRNKGNFPGRFSGRQFSNSRSEMNVSTLELGDSALYLCASSSEAGLIYNEQFFGPGTRLTVL.

V and J are TRBV19 and TRBJ1-1, with D possibly being TRBD1 (6 bases). Trimming removed 5 bases at V and 11 bases at J, with 15 bases between. Germline values: CDR1 LNHDA, CDR2 SQIVND (reference sequence). This CDR3 region has 12 residues. This CDR3 is CASSVWGAGAFF. The CDR3 DNA reads as TGTGCCAGTAGTGTATGGGGGGCCGGGGCTTTCTTT. Complete variable domain (other parts from reference TRBV19 and TRBJ1-1): DGGITQSPKYLFRKEGQNVTLSCEQNLNHDAMYWYRQDPGQGLRLIYYSQIVNDFQKGDIAEGYSVSREKKESFPLTVTSAQKNPTAFYLCASSVWGAGAFFGQGTRLTVV.

This clone was counted only a few times. The V gene is TRBV6-1, the J gene TRBJ1-5, with TRBD1 matching over 7 bases. This CDR3 has 14 residues. V lost 8 bases, J lost 7 bases, and 11 bases stayed unmatched. Germline assignment: CDR1 MNHNS and CDR2 SASEGT. The CDR3, as DNA: TGTGCCAGCGAGAAGGGGGCTGTAGGCCAGCCCCAGCATTTT. It is translated as CASEKGAVGQPQHF.